The clone carrying this TCR beta chain was observed at least ten times. The sample comes from a study of T cells in Graves' hyperthyroidism and ophthalmopathy. CDR1 is LGHDT, CDR2 YNNKEL, per germline (reference sequence). The CDR3 runs to 15 residues. Losses at the gene ends were 4 bases for V and 7 bases for J; bases not matched to a gene: 8. TCR beta CDR3 regions were amplified from RNA transcripts. HTBI primers drove first-round RT-PCR of the TCR CDR3. Using its own MiXCR run on the multiplex PCR reads, TCRdb lists one record per CDR3 protein. The sample includes some 270,000 distinct CDR3 sequences, less than 15% of them seen just once.

The chain couples TRBV3-1 to TRBJ2-1, with TRBD1 matching over 9 bases. Specimen: blood. This clonotype was obtained from a woman in her 30s with Graves' hyperthyroidism that later progressed to Graves' ophthalmopathy. CDR3 region: CASSLRTGVINEQFF. The DNA for the CDR3 is TGTGCCAGCAGCCTTCGGACAGGGGTCATTAATGAGCAGTTCTTC.